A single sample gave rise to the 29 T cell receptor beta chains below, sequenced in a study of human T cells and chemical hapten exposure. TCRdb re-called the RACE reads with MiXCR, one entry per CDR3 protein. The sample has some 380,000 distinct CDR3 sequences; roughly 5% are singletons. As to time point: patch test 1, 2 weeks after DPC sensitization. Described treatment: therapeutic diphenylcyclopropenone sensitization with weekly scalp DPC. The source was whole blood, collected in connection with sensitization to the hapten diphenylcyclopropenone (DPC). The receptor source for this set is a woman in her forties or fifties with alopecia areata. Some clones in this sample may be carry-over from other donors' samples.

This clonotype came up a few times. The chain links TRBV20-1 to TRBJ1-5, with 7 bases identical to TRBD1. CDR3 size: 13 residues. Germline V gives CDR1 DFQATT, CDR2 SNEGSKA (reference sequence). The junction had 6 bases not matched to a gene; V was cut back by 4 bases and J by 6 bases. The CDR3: CSAIRGESQPQHF. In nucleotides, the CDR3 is TGCAGTGCTATCAGGGGGGAGAGTCAGCCCCAGCATTTT.

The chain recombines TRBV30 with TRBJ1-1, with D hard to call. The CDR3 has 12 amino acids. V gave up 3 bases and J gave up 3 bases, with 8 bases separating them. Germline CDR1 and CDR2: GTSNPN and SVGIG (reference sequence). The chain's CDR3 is CAWSEGYTEAFF. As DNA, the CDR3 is TGTGCCTGGAGCGAGGGATACACTGAAGCTTTCTTT.

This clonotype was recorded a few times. The CDR3 nucleotides are TGTGCCAGCAGTTCGGGGACTCTGGTCTCTGGAAACACCATATATTTT. Translating it yields CASSSGTLVSGNTIYF. This chain uses TRBV28 with TRBJ1-3; perhaps TRBD1 as D (5 bases). CDR3 length: 16 residues. Germline values: CDR1 MDHEN, CDR2 SYDVKM. V lost 4 bases, J lost 0 bases, and 13 bases lay in between.

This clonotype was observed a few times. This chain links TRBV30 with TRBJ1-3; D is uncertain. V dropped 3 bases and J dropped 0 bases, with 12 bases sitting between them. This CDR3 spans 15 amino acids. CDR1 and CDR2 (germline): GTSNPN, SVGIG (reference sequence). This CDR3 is CAWRRSPTSGNTIYF. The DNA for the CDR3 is TGTGCCTGGAGGCGCAGCCCTACCTCTGGAAACACCATATATTTT.

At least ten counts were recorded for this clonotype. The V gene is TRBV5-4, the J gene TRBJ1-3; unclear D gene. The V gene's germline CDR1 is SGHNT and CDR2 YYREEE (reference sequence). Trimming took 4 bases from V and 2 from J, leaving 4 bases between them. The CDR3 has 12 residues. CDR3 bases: TGTGCCAGCAGCGGTGCTGGAAACACCATATATTTT. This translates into CASSGAGNTIYF.

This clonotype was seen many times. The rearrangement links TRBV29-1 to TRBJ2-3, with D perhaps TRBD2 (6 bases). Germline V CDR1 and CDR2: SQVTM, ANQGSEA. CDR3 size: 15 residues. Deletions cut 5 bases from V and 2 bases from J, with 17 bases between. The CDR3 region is CSVRRRGGDTDTQYF. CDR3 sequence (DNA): TGCAGCGTTCGTCGCCGGGGCGGGGACACAGATACGCAGTATTTT.

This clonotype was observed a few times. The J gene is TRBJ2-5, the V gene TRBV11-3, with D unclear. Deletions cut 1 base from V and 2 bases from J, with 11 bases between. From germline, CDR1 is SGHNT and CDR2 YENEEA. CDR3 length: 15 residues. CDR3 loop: CASSLGVAGQETQYF. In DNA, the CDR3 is TGTGCCAGCAGCTTAGGGGTAGCAGGACAAGAGACCCAGTACTTC.

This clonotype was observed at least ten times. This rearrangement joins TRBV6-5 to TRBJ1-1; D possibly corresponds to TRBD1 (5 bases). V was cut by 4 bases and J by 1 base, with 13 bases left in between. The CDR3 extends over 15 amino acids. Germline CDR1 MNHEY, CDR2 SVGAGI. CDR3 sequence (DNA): TGTGCCAGCAGTTCCCGGGCCACAGGGAACACTGAAGCTTTCTTT. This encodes CASSSRATGNTEAFF.

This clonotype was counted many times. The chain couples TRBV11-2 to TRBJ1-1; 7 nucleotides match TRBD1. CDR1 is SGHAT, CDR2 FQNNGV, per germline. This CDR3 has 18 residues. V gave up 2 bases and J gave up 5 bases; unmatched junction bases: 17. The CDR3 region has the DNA TGTGCCAGCAGCTTATCCAGGCCAGGGGGAGCCATGGGGACTGAAGCTTTCTTT. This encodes CASSLSRPGGAMGTEAFF. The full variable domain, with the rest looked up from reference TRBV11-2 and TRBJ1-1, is EAGVAQSPRYKIIEKRQSVAFWCNPISGHATLYWYQQILGQGPKLLIQFQNNGVVDDSQLPKDRFSAERLKGVDSTLKIQPAKLEDSAVYLCASSLSRPGGAMGTEAFFGQGTRLTVV.

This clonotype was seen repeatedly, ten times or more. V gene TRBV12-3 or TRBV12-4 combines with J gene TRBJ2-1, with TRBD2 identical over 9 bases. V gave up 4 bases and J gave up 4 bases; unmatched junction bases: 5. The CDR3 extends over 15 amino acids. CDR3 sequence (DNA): TGTGCCAGCAGTTCCCCTAGCGGGAAATACAATGAGCAGTTCTTC. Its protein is CASSSPSGKYNEQFF.

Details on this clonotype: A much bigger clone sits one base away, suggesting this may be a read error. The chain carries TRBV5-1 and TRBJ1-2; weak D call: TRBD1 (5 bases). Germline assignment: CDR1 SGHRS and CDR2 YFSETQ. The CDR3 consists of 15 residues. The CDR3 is CASSYPARGDYGFTF. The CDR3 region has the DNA TGCGCCAGCAGCTACCCCGCGCGGGGGGACTATGGCTTCACCTTC.

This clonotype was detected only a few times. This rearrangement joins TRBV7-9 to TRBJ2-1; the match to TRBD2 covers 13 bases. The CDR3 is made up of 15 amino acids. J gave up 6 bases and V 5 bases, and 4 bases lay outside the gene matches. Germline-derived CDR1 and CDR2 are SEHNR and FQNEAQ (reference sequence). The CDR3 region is CASSPLAGGANEQFF. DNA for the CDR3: TGTGCCAGCAGCCCACTAGCGGGGGGGGCCAATGAGCAGTTCTTC.

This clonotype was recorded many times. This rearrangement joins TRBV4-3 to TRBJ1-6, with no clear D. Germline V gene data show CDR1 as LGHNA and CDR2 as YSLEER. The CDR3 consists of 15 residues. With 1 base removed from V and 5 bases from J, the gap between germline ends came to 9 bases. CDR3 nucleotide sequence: TGCGCCAGCAGCCAAGTCCGAGGGAATAATTCACCCCTCCACTTT. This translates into CASSQVRGNNSPLHF.

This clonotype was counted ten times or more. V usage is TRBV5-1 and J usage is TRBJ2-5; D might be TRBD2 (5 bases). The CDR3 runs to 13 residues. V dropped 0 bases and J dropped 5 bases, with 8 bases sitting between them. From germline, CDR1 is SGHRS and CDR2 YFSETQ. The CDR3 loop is CASSLGGLETQYF. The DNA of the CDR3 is TGCGCCAGCAGCTTGGGAGGGCTGGAGACCCAGTACTTC.

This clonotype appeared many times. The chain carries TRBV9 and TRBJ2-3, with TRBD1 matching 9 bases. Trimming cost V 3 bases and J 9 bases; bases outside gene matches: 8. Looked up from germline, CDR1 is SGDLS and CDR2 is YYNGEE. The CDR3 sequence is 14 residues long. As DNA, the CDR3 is TGTGCCAGCAGCGCGGGGGGACAGGGACGAACGCAGTATTTT. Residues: CASSAGGQGRTQYF.

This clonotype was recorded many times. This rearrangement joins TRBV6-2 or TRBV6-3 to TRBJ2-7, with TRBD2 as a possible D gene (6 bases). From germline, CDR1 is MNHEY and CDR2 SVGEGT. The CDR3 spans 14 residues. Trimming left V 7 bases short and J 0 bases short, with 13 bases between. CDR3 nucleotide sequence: TGTGCCAGCAAGTTCGGGGGTAGCTCCTACGAGCAGTACTTC. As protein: CASKFGGSSYEQYF.

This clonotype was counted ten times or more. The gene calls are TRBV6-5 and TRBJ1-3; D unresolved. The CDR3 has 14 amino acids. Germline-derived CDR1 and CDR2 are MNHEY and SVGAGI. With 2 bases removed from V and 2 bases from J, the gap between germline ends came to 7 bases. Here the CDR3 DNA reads TGTGCCAGCAGTTACAGGGCAACTGGAAACACCATATATTTT. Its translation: CASSYRATGNTIYF.

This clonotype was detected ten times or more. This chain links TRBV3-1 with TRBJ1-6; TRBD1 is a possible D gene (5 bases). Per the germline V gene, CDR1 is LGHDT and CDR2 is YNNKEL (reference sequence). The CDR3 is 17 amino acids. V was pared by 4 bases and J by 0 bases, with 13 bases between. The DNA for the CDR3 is TGTGCCAGCAGCCGGAGGGCAGGGAGCTCCTATAATTCACCCCTCCACTTT. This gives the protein CASSRRAGSSYNSPLHF. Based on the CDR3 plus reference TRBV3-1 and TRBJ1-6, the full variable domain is DTAVSQTPKYLVTQMGNDKSIKCEQNLGHDTMYWYKQDSKKFLKIMFSYNNKELIINETVPNRFSPKSPDKAHLNLHINSLELGDSAVYFCASSRRAGSSYNSPLHFGNGTRLTVT.

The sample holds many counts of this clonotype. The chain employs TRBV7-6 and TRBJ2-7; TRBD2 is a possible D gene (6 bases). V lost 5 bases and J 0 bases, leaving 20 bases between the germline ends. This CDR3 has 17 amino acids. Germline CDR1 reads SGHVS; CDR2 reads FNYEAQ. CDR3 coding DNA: TGTGCCAGCAGCCGGAGTGCCAGCGGGCGGAGCTCCTACGAGCAGTACTTC. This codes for CASSRSASGRSSYEQYF.

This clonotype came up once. In DNA form, the CDR3 reads TGTGCCAGCACCCCCTCCGGCCCAGTCTCCTACAATGAGCAGTTCTTC. Translated, it gives CASTPSGPVSYNEQFF. The chain combines TRBV6-1 with TRBJ2-1; D is ambiguous. Germline assignment: CDR1 MNHNS and CDR2 SASEGT. Trimming cost V 7 bases and J 0 bases, with 16 bases left between them. This CDR3 is 16 amino acids long.

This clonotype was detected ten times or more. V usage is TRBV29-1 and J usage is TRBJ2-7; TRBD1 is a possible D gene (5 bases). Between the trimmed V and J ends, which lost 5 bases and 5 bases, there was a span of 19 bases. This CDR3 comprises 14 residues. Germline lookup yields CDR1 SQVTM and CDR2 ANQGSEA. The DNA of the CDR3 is TGCAGCGTTTCTACCAGGGTAGCCTTTCACGAGCAGTACTTC. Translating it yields CSVSTRVAFHEQYF.

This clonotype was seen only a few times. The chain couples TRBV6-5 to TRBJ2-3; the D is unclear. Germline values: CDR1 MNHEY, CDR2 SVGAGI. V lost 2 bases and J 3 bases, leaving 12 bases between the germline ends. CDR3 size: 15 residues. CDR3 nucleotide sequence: TGTGCCAGCAGTTACGCCGATACGAGAACAGATACGCAGTATTTT. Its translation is CASSYADTRTDTQYF.

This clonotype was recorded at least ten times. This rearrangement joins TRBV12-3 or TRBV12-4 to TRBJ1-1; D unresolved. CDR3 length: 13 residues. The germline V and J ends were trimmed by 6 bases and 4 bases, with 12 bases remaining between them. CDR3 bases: TGTGCCAGCAGCTTGGAGGGTGGCACTGAAGCTTTCTTT. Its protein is CASSLEGGTEAFF.

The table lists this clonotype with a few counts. The CDR3 bases are TGCGCCAGCAGCCAAGGTCTAATCTCCTACGAGCAGTACTTC. Translation gives CASSQGLISYEQYF. The rearrangement uses TRBV4-1 and TRBJ2-7, with D hard to call. V was cut by 1 base and J by 0 bases, with 7 bases left in between. The germline CDR1 and CDR2 sequences are MGHRA and YSYEKL. This CDR3 is built from 14 residues.

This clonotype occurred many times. Here the CDR3 DNA reads TGTGCCAGCAGGCAACCGGGGGGATACGGCTACACCTTC. Residues: CASRQPGGYGYTF. The V and J genes are TRBV7-9 and TRBJ1-2; maybe TRBD1 (5 bases). Germline lookup yields CDR1 SEHNR and CDR2 FQNEAQ (reference sequence). Trimming stripped 6 bases from V and 8 bases from J, with 16 bases between. The CDR3 extends over 13 amino acids. Using reference TRBV7-9 and TRBJ1-2 for the parts outside the CDR3, the full variable domain is DTGVSQNPRHKITKRGQNVTFRCDPISEHNRLYWYRQTLGQGPEFLTYFQNEAQLEKSRLLSDRFSAERPKGSFSTLEIQRTEQGDSAMYLCASRQPGGYGYTFGSGTRLTVV.

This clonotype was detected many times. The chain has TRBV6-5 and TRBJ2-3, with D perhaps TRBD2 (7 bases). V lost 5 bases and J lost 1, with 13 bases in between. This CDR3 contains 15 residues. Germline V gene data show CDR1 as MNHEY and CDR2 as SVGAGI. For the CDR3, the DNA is TGTGCCAGCAGTGTGTGGGGGGGCGGCACAGATACGCAGTATTTT. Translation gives CASSVWGGGTDTQYF.

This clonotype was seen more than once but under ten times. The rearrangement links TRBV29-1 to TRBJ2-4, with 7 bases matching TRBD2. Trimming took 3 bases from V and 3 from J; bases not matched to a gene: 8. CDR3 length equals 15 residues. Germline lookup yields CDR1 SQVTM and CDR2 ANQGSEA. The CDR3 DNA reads TGCAGCGTTGAGCCCCTCGGGGAGGGCAAAAACATTCAGTACTTC. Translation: CSVEPLGEGKNIQYF.

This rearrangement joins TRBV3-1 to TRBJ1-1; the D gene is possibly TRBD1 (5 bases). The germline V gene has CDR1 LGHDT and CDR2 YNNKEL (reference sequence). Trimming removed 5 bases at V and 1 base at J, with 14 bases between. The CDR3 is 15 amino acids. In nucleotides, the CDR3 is TGTGCCAGCAGCGCCGGTCCGACAGCGAACACTGAAGCTTTCTTT. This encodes CASSAGPTANTEAFF.

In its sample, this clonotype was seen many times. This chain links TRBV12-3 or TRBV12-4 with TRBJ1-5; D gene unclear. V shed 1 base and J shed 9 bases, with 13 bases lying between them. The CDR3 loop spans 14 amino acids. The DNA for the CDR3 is TGTGCCAGCAGTTTAGGGTCGGAGGCATCGCCCCAGCATTTT. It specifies CASSLGSEASPQHF.